These 27 T cell receptor beta chains were all obtained from the same sample, sequenced in a study of regulatory T cells in long-lasting Graves disease. Sample time point: newly diagnosed GD, antithyroid drugs for less than 3 months. The TCR library used RNA extracted from PBMCs. For TCR beta, libraries came from iRepertoire HTBI primers and Arm-PCR of CDR3 regions. TCRdb analysed the multiplex PCR reads with MiXCR anew, one entry per CDR3 protein. Among about 200,000 distinct CDR3 sequences listed, around 19% were seen once. The data also belong to a second study, concerning T cells in Graves' hyperthyroidism and ophthalmopathy.

The sample consisted of peripheral blood mononuclear cells (PBMCs), taken at new diagnosis, from a patient treated with antithyroid drugs. The receptors here all came from a woman in her twenties or thirties with Graves disease.

Details on this clonotype: A much larger clone is a single base away; this may be a read error. The J gene is TRBJ2-1, the V gene TRBV13; 8 bases are a match to TRBD2. The CDR3 consists of 15 residues. J lost 0 bases, V lost 5 bases, and 3 bases had no gene match. Germline CDR1 is PRHDT and CDR2 is FYEKMQ (reference sequence). The CDR3 DNA sequence: TGTGCCAGCAGCCGGACTAGCCCCTCCTACAATGAGCAGTTCTTC. This encodes CASSRTSPSYNEQFF.

This clonotype was seen ten or more times. This chain connects TRBV19 to TRBJ2-2; D is ambiguous. The germline V and J ends were trimmed by 5 bases and 2 bases, with 15 bases remaining between them. Per the germline V gene, CDR1 is LNHDA and CDR2 is SQIVND (reference sequence). This CDR3 region has 16 residues. CDR3 residues: CASSPGLGRNTGELFF. CDR3 DNA sequence: TGTGCCAGTAGTCCCGGCTTGGGCAGAAACACCGGGGAGCTGTTTTTT.

This clonotype has a count of ten or more. The chain joins TRBV13 to TRBJ2-5, with D tentatively TRBD2 (7 bases). CDR3 length: 14 amino acids. V was shortened by 4 bases and J by 4 bases, with 13 bases between the two germline ends. Germline V gene lookup returns CDR1 PRHDT and CDR2 FYEKMQ (reference sequence). DNA for the CDR3: TGTGCCAGCAGCTGGGGGGGCTCGTCAGAGACCCAGTACTTC. Its protein product is CASSWGGSSETQYF. Supplemented by reference TRBV13 and TRBJ2-5, the full variable domain reads AAGVIQSPRHLIKEKRETATLKCYPIPRHDTVYWYQQGPGQDPQFLISFYEKMQSDKGSIPDRFSAQQFSDYHSELNMSSLELGDSALYFCASSWGGSSETQYFGPGTRLLVL.

This clonotype showed up many times. The CDR3 region has the DNA TGTGCCAGCAGCGTATCCGGATTATTGCAGGGGGTTTACAATGAGCAGTTCTTC. This sequence encodes CASSVSGLLQGVYNEQFF. The chain recombines TRBV9 with TRBJ2-1; 7 bases map to TRBD1. V lost 1 base and J lost 4; bases outside the gene matches: 14. The CDR3 consists of 18 residues. Germline V gene sequence: CDR1 SGDLS, CDR2 YYNGEE. Full variable domain (outside the CDR3, taken from reference TRBV9 and TRBJ2-1): DSGVTQTPKHLITATGQRVTLRCSPRSGDLSVYWYQQSLDQGLQFLIQYYNGEERAKGNILERFSAQQFPDLHSELNLSSLELGDSALYFCASSVSGLLQGVYNEQFFGPGTRLTVL.

This clonotype occurred many times. The chain combines TRBV12-5 with TRBJ2-2; the D call may be TRBD1 or TRBD2 (7 bases each). This CDR3 comprises 16 residues. Germline V gives CDR1 LGHNT, CDR2 FRNRAP. Trimming cost V 2 bases and J 5 bases, with 15 bases left between them. The CDR3 is CASGLSQGRGTGELFF. The CDR3 coding sequence is TGTGCTAGTGGTTTGTCACAGGGGAGGGGGACCGGGGAGCTGTTTTTT. The variable domain in full, with the rest retrieved from reference TRBV12-5 and TRBJ2-2, is DARVTQTPRHKVTEMGQEVTMRCQPILGHNTVFWYRQTMMQGLELLAYFRNRAPLDDSGMPKDRFSAEMPDATLATLKIQPSEPRDSAVYFCASGLSQGRGTGELFFGEGSRLTVL.

As concerns this clonotype: This may be a read error, as it is one base from a much larger clone. The conserved phenylalanine or tryptophan is not found at the CDR3 terminus, so this likely reflects a read error. The gene calls are TRBV28 and TRBJ1-1; unclear D gene. The V end lost 7 bases, the J end lost 0 bases, and 9 bases lay between the germline ends. Germline CDR1 is MDHEN and CDR2 is SYDVKM. The CDR3 is 13 residues long. The CDR3 nucleotides read TGTGCCAGCAAGGCACGGCTGAACACTGAAGCTTTCCTT. As protein: CASKARLNTEAFL.

In this sample, this clonotype turned up once. The chain combines TRBV28 with TRBJ1-1; D perhaps matches TRBD1 (5 bases). The CDR3 has 13 residues. Trimming removed 7 bases from V and 1 base from J, with 10 bases in between. The germline V gene encodes CDR1 MDHEN and CDR2 SYDVKM. The CDR3 loop is CASITTGNTEAFF. The CDR3, as DNA: TGTGCCAGCATCACAACAGGGAACACTGAAGCTTTCTTT. Based on the CDR3 plus reference TRBV28 and TRBJ1-1, the full variable domain is DVKVTQSSRYLVKRTGEKVFLECVQDMDHENMFWYRQDPGLGLRLIYFSYDVKMKEKGDIPEGYSVSREKKERFSLILESASTNQTSMYLCASITTGNTEAFFGQGTRLTVV.

This clonotype appeared many times. The chain recombines TRBV24-1 with TRBJ1-1; D not certain. The germline V gene encodes CDR1 KGHDR and CDR2 SFDVKD. Between the trimmed V and J ends, which lost 9 bases and 1 base, there was a span of 8 bases. CDR3 length: 12 residues. The CDR3 reads CATQSGNTEAFF. CDR3 nucleotide sequence: TGTGCCACCCAATCAGGGAACACTGAAGCTTTCTTT.

This clonotype was counted ten times or more. The chain carries TRBV28 and TRBJ1-1; no clear D. Looked up from germline, CDR1 is MDHEN and CDR2 is SYDVKM. The ends were cut back, 8 bases at V and 0 bases at J, with 16 bases in the middle. There are 15 residues in the CDR3. The CDR3 sequence is CASQPPRPLNTEAFF. Here the CDR3 DNA reads TGTGCCAGCCAACCCCCTAGACCTTTGAACACTGAAGCTTTCTTT.

The chain uses TRBV7-9 and TRBJ2-1; 9 bases are a match to TRBD1. The CDR3 has 16 amino acids. The V segment lost 5 bases and the J segment 4 bases; nucleotides outside the gene matches: 9. The germline V gene has CDR1 SEHNR and CDR2 FQNEAQ (reference sequence). The CDR3 loop reads CASSTTGTGRYNEQFF. In DNA, the CDR3 is TGTGCCAGCAGCACAACCGGGACAGGGAGGTACAATGAGCAGTTCTTC.

This clonotype was found many times. The rearrangement links TRBV20-1 to TRBJ1-4, with 8 nucleotides matching TRBD1. From germline, CDR1 is DFQATT and CDR2 SNEGSKA (reference sequence). V gave up 5 bases and J gave up 8 bases; unmatched junction bases: 10. The CDR3 is 14 amino acids. CDR3 in amino acids: CSAQKGQAGEKLFF. CDR3 sequence (DNA): TGCAGTGCTCAAAAGGGACAGGCAGGCGAAAAACTGTTTTTT.

This clonotype was picked up many times. This chain uses TRBV4-1 with TRBJ2-5; perhaps TRBD1 as D (5 bases). Trimming cost V 0 bases and J 5 bases, with 10 bases left between them. CDR1 MGHRA and CDR2 YSYEKL come from the germline V gene. There are 14 residues in the CDR3. The CDR3 protein is CASSQDRDWETQYF. The CDR3 coding sequence is TGCGCCAGCAGCCAAGACAGGGATTGGGAGACCCAGTACTTC.

This clonotype was recorded at least ten times. The chain carries TRBV20-1 and TRBJ2-7, with D maybe TRBD2 (5 bases). Germline V lookup: CDR1 DFQATT, CDR2 SNEGSKA (reference sequence). The V gene lost 5 bases and the J gene lost 6 bases, with 11 bases spanning the gap. The CDR3 length is 11 residues. This chain's CDR3 is CSAAGVSEQYF. The CDR3 DNA reads as TGCAGTGCTGCCGGGGTGAGCGAGCAGTACTTC.

This clonotype was detected many times. The chain links TRBV27 to TRBJ2-5; 11 nucleotides line up with TRBD2. Looked up from germline, CDR1 is MNHEY and CDR2 is SMNVEV (reference sequence). The CDR3 is 16 residues long. The trim removed 4 bases at V and 5 bases at J, leaving 9 bases unmatched. CDR3 DNA: TGTGCCAGCAGTTCCCATCAGACTAGCGGGACTGAGACCCAGTACTTC. Its translation: CASSSHQTSGTETQYF.

The table lists this clonotype with many counts. The chain recombines TRBV2 with TRBJ2-4; 7 nucleotides align to TRBD1. Losses at the gene ends were 7 bases for V and 0 bases for J; bases not matched to a gene: 9. The CDR3 runs to 16 residues. CDR1 and CDR2 from the germline V gene are SNHLY and FYNNEI. The CDR3 spells CASMGPRGLAKNIQYF. The CDR3 coding sequence is TGTGCCAGCATGGGCCCAAGGGGGCTAGCCAAAAACATTCAGTACTTC.

This chain uses TRBV11-3 with TRBJ2-7, with 8 bases identical to TRBD1. V lost 4 bases to trimming and J lost 3 bases; unmatched junction nucleotides: 5. CDR3 length: 14 residues. Germline CDR1 is SGHNT and CDR2 is YENEEA. The CDR3 reads CASSYGTGFYEQYF. CDR3 DNA: TGTGCCAGCAGCTATGGGACAGGATTCTACGAGCAGTACTTC.

In DNA form, the CDR3 reads TGTGCCAGCAGTGAGGGGAGGGGTACTGAAGCTTTCTTT. This translates into CASSEGRGTEAFF. V and J are TRBV6-4 and TRBJ1-1, with D possibly matching TRBD1 (5 bases). Per germline, CDR1 MRHNA and CDR2 SNTAGT. Between the trimmed V and J ends, which lost 3 bases and 5 bases, there was a span of 10 bases. This CDR3 is built from 13 residues.

This clonotype was counted at least ten times. V and J are TRBV5-6 and TRBJ2-1; 14 nucleotides align to TRBD2. The CDR3 runs 16 residues. Germline trimming cut 2 bases from V and 6 bases from J; bases unmatched to any gene: 4. Per germline, CDR1 SGHDT and CDR2 YYEEEE. The CDR3 nucleotides read TGTGCCAGCAGCTTTCGGGGACTAGCGGGGGTCAATGAGCAGTTCTTC. It specifies CASSFRGLAGVNEQFF. The full variable domain, with the rest looked up from reference TRBV5-6 and TRBJ2-1, is DAGVTQSPTHLIKTRGQQVTLRCSPKSGHDTVSWYQQALGQGPQFIFQYYEEEERQRGNFPDRFSGHQFPNYSSELNVNALLLGDSALYLCASSFRGLAGVNEQFFGPGTRLTVL.

Ten or more counts support this clonotype. The V call is TRBV5-5, the J call TRBJ1-1; no definite D call. Germline lookup yields CDR1 SGHKS and CDR2 YYEKEE (reference sequence). The CDR3 is made up of 15 amino acids. Trimming pared 1 base from V and 5 bases from J, leaving 15 bases between. The CDR3 region is CASSLSEAVGTEAFF. The CDR3 nucleotides are TGTGCCAGCAGCTTGAGTGAGGCGGTGGGGACTGAAGCTTTCTTT.

This chain connects TRBV28 to TRBJ2-7, with 7 bases that match TRBD1. There are 14 residues in the CDR3. Germline V gene data show CDR1 as MDHEN and CDR2 as SYDVKM. The V and J ends lost 6 bases and 7 bases, in that order; junction bases with no gene match: 12. CDR3 in DNA: TGTGCCAGCAGCCCCGGGACAGACCCTTGGGAGCAGTACTTC. Protein product: CASSPGTDPWEQYF.

This clonotype was counted only a few times. The V gene is TRBV6-1, the J gene TRBJ2-4; TRBD2 matches 11 bases. The CDR3 consists of 20 residues. Germline-derived CDR1 and CDR2 are MNHNS and SASEGT. J lost 3 bases, V lost 6 bases, and 19 bases had no gene match. The CDR3 DNA is TGTGCCAGCAGGAACCGGGACCCCGGGACTAGCGGCGGGGTCAAAAACATTCAGTACTTC. It specifies CASRNRDPGTSGGVKNIQYF.

This clonotype was picked up many times. CDR3 loop: CASSLVSGAKRGEQYF. The CDR3 nucleotides are TGTGCCAGCAGCTTAGTATCCGGGGCCAAACGCGGCGAGCAGTACTTC. This chain links TRBV11-2 with TRBJ2-7, with D perhaps matching TRBD1 or TRBD2 (5 bases each). This CDR3 is built from 16 residues. Per germline, CDR1 SGHAT and CDR2 FQNNGV. Trimming took off 1 base at V and 6 bases at J, with 19 bases between the two ends.

The chain uses TRBV11-1 and TRBJ2-1, with D perhaps TRBD1 or TRBD2 (6 bases each). From germline, CDR1 is SGHAT and CDR2 FQDESV (reference sequence). This CDR3 is 13 amino acids long. Trimming stripped 7 bases from V and 7 bases from J, with 14 bases between. CDR3 sequence (DNA): TGTGCCAGCAACCCCACAGGGAGGAATGAGCAGTTCTTC. This translates into CASNPTGRNEQFF.

This clonotype was recorded at least ten times. J is TRBJ1-4 and V is TRBV20-1; D gene unclear. The CDR3 consists of 14 residues. The germline gives CDR1 DFQATT, CDR2 SNEGSKA (reference sequence). Trimming cost V 0 bases and J 10 bases, with 15 bases left between them. The CDR3 reads CSARDHLNEPKLFF. The CDR3 DNA reads as TGCAGTGCTAGAGATCATCTTAATGAACCAAAACTGTTTTTT.

This clonotype has at least ten counts. J is TRBJ2-3 and V is TRBV20-1; 7 nucleotides line up with TRBD1. V lost 4 bases, J lost 1 base, and 5 bases stayed unmatched. This CDR3 region has 14 residues. CDR1 and CDR2 from the germline V gene are DFQATT and SNEGSKA (reference sequence). CDR3 nucleotides: TGCAGTGCTAAACCGGGACAGCGCACAGATACGCAGTATTTT. This codes for CSAKPGQRTDTQYF.

The gene calls are TRBV3-1 and TRBJ1-6; 8 bases line up with TRBD1. CDR3 length equals 15 residues. The germline gives CDR1 LGHDT, CDR2 YNNKEL (reference sequence). With V trimmed by 4 bases and J by 11 bases, 10 bases remained unmatched. CDR3 sequence (DNA): TGTGCCAGCAGCCCCGCGACAGGGGCGAATGCACCCCTCCACTTT. This sequence encodes CASSPATGANAPLHF.

At least ten counts were recorded for this clonotype. The rearrangement links TRBV29-1 to TRBJ2-7, with D perhaps given as TRBD1 or TRBD2 (5 bases each). Trimming shortened V by 6 bases and J by 2 bases, and 17 bases separated the two germline ends. Per germline, CDR1 SQVTM and CDR2 ANQGSEA. The CDR3 length is 14 residues. The CDR3 loop reads CSVGTAPRAYEQYF. The CDR3 coding sequence is TGCAGCGTCGGGACCGCCCCTAGGGCCTACGAGCAGTACTTC.